This TCR beta chain was captured by sequencing in a study of naive and memory T cell subsets. This clonotype occurred a few times. An equimolar mix of two oligonucleotides served as the beta constant-region primer for TRBC1 and TRBC2. MiXCR, applied by TCRdb to the UMI-ligation and nested PCR reads, yields one record per CDR3 protein. The table records approximately 27,000 distinct CDR3 sequences, around 11% of them present only once. The V gene's germline CDR1 is SEHNR and CDR2 FQNEAQ (reference sequence). The CDR3 totals 16 residues. Between the trimmed V and J ends, which lost 0 bases and 7 bases, there was a span of 15 bases. From the second PCR step, alpha and beta chains were amplified apart. CD4 T cells were positively selected, then CD8 T cells from the CD4-negative fraction. CD45RA-CD27- cells were effector memory; CD45RA+CD27- cells were EMRA.

Source material: effector memory CD4+ T cells from blood. Subset noted: effector memory, CD45RA- CD27-. This receptor was taken from a human donor in good health. This chain joins TRBV7-9 and TRBJ1-4; D gene unclear. The DNA for the CDR3 is TGTGCCAGCAGCTTAGCTGGTCTGGCCGTCCTTGAAAAACTGTTTTTT. The encoded protein is CASSLAGLAVLEKLFF.